These 29 T cell receptor beta chains came from one sample sequenced in a study of cytomegalovirus exposure and HLA in healthy donors. 13 Jbeta primers and 60 Vbeta primers were used for the PCR. The data were produced by immunoSEQ multiplex PCR, yet TCRdb's version contains in-frame clones alone and is incomplete. Found here are about 130,000 clones, about 8.5% of them singletons; the top ten hold less than 7%. The material sequenced was PBMCs. The receptors stem from a middle-aged man in good health and CMV-seronegative.

This clone was picked up a small number of times. The rearrangement uses TRBV6-5 and TRBJ2-7, with TRBD2 matching 8 bases. CDR1 and CDR2 (germline): MNHEY, SVGAGI. This CDR3 region has 15 residues. V was clipped by 8 bases and J by 0 bases; unmatched bases: 9. The CDR3 DNA is TGTGCCAGCGGCCGCGGGGGGCTGAGCTCCTACGAGCAGTACTTC. Translation: CASGRGGLSSYEQYF.

This clone was detected only a few times. This chain links TRBV18 with TRBJ1-1; no firm D call. This CDR3 contains 15 residues. Germline V gene lookup returns CDR1 KGHSH and CDR2 LQKENI. The germline V and J ends were trimmed by 3 bases and 6 bases, with 17 bases remaining between them. CDR3 nucleotides: TGTGCCAGCTCACCTACCTTGGGCAGTGGTGCTGAAGCTTTCTTT. This sequence encodes CASSPTLGSGAEAFF.

This clone was seen more than once but under ten times. This chain uses TRBV4-3 with TRBJ2-3; 9 bases line up with TRBD1. V lost 3 bases, J lost 2 bases, and 3 bases stayed unmatched. Germline V gene lookup returns CDR1 LGHNA and CDR2 YSLEER. This CDR3 is 15 amino acids long. The CDR3 DNA follows: TGCGCCAGCAGCCAGACAGGGGGATACACAGATACGCAGTATTTT. Protein: CASSQTGGYTDTQYF.

The chain couples TRBV10-1 to TRBJ2-3; 9 positions match TRBD2. Germline V lookup: CDR1 WNHNN, CDR2 SYGVQD (reference sequence). The CDR3 spans 15 residues. V was pared by 7 bases and J by 5 bases, with 10 bases of the junction left unmatched. In nucleotides, the CDR3 is TGCGCCAGCACCATGGGAGGTAGCGGGGGAGATACGCAGTATTTT. The encoded protein is CASTMGGSGGDTQYF.

This rearrangement joins TRBV27 to TRBJ1-2, with 7 nucleotides matching TRBD1. V was clipped by 8 bases and J by 7 bases; unmatched bases: 7. Looked up from germline, CDR1 is MNHEY and CDR2 is SMNVEV (reference sequence). The CDR3 runs to 12 residues. The CDR3 reads CASSQGGLGYTF. The CDR3 nucleotides are TGTGCCAGCTCTCAGGGGGGCCTTGGCTACACCTTC.

This clone was seen a few times. The CDR3 DNA sequence: TGTGCCAGCAGCTTGCAGGAATCCTATGGCTACACCTTC. Its translation is CASSLQESYGYTF. The gene calls are TRBV5-6 and TRBJ1-2; D uncertain. CDR3 length: 13 residues. Germline CDR1 and CDR2: SGHDT and YYEEEE. V was shortened by 1 base and J by 4 bases, with 8 bases between the two germline ends.

The table lists this clone with a few counts. This chain links TRBV28 with TRBJ1-3, with 10 positions matching TRBD1. CDR1 is MDHEN and CDR2 is SYDVKM in the germline V gene. The CDR3 is 16 amino acids. Trimming cost V 10 bases and J 3 bases; bases outside gene matches: 12. CDR3 sequence reads: CATAFDRGRVGNTIYF. DNA for the CDR3: TGTGCCACCGCTTTTGACAGGGGGCGCGTTGGAAACACCATATATTTT.

This clone was observed a handful of times. The J gene is TRBJ2-1, the V gene TRBV19; 14 nucleotides line up with TRBD2. The V gene's germline CDR1 is LNHDA and CDR2 SQIVND (reference sequence). Losses at the gene ends were 5 bases for V and 6 bases for J; bases not matched to a gene: 3. CDR3 length: 15 amino acids. CDR3 in DNA: TGTGCCAGTAGTGCGACTAGCGGGGGGGTCAATGAGCAGTTCTTC. It is translated as CASSATSGGVNEQFF.

V is TRBV21-1 and J is TRBJ1-2; the table's D call, TRBD1, was not checked against the DNA. TRBV21-1 is reported as a pseudogene. CDR3 length: 13 amino acids. CDR3 amino acids: CASLGQGGYGYTF. The CDR3, as DNA: TGTGCCAGCTTGGGACAGGGAGGGTATGGCTACACCTTC.

The genes are TRBV30 and TRBJ2-7; D is uncertain. CDR3 length: 11 amino acids. V was trimmed by 3 bases and J by 4 bases, leaving 7 bases between them. Germline V gene data show CDR1 as GTSNPN and CDR2 as SVGIG (reference sequence). CDR3 coding DNA: TGTGCCTGGAGGGGCAATTACGAGCAGTACTTC. It encodes CAWRGNYEQYF. The whole variable domain, remainder taken from reference TRBV30 and TRBJ2-7, is SQTIHQWPATLVQPVGSPLSLECTVEGTSNPNLYWYRQAAGRGLQLLFYSVGIGQISSEVPQNLSASRPQDRQFILSSKKLLLSDSGFYLCAWRGNYEQYFGPGTRLTVT.

This clone was observed a few times. The V and J genes are TRBV19 and TRBJ2-5; D ambiguous. The ends were cut back, 5 bases at V and 2 bases at J, with 9 bases in the middle. Germline CDR1 reads LNHDA; CDR2 reads SQIVND (reference sequence). This CDR3 contains 13 residues. The CDR3 DNA reads as TGTGCCAGTAGTTCGACTGGGCAAGAGACCCAGTACTTC. It codes for CASSSTGQETQYF.

This clone was seen more than once but under ten times. This chain uses TRBV28 with TRBJ1-6, with D maybe TRBD1 (5 bases). Trimming took 3 bases from V and 7 from J, leaving 10 bases between them. The germline V gene has CDR1 MDHEN and CDR2 SYDVKM. The length of the CDR3 is 14 residues. The CDR3, as DNA: TGTGCCAGCAGTTTTGGGGCACAGAATTCACCCCTCCACTTT. Translating it yields CASSFGAQNSPLHF.

The V and J genes are TRBV28 and TRBJ2-1; a possible D gene is TRBD1 (5 bases). Germline-derived CDR1 and CDR2 are MDHEN and SYDVKM. V was pared by 7 bases and J by 4 bases, with 8 bases between. The CDR3 consists of 12 residues. This CDR3 is CASIDSYNEQFF. CDR3 nucleotide sequence: TGTGCCAGCATCGACAGTTACAATGAGCAGTTCTTC.

This clone was detected only a few times. The V and J genes are TRBV19 and TRBJ2-3; possible D gene TRBD1, 5 bases. This CDR3 contains 16 residues. Trimming left V 3 bases short and J 1 base short, with 14 bases between. Germline V CDR1 and CDR2: LNHDA, SQIVND (reference sequence). CDR3 in DNA: TGTGCCAGTAGTATCAGCCAGGGTGGGGGCACAGATACGCAGTATTTT. As protein: CASSISQGGGTDTQYF.

This clone was observed a handful of times. This chain connects TRBV2 to TRBJ2-3, with TRBD2 identical over 10 bases. The ends lost 2 bases at V and 6 bases at J; junction bases unmatched: 8. Germline V gene data show CDR1 as SNHLY and CDR2 as FYNNEI. The CDR3 runs 16 residues. CDR3 loop: CASSERLAGAGDTQYF. CDR3 sequence (DNA): TGTGCCAGCAGTGAACGGCTAGCGGGGGCAGGGGATACGCAGTATTTT.

V and J are TRBV29-1 and TRBJ1-2; D gene unclear. CDR3 size: 13 residues. Between the trimmed V and J ends, which lost 2 bases and 2 bases, there was a span of 9 bases. Germline V lookup: CDR1 SQVTM, CDR2 ANQGSEA. CDR3 DNA: TGCAGCGTTGAACTGAGGCTCAACTATGGCTACACCTTC. Residues: CSVELRLNYGYTF.

This clone was seen a few times. The chain couples TRBV19 to TRBJ1-5, with 7 bases lining up with TRBD1. This CDR3 contains 14 residues. Germline CDR1 is LNHDA and CDR2 is SQIVND (reference sequence). Trimming cost V 6 bases and J 3 bases; bases outside gene matches: 5. This CDR3 reads CASSQDRTNQPQHF. Here the CDR3 DNA reads TGTGCCAGTAGCCAGGACAGGACCAATCAGCCCCAGCATTTT.

CDR3 nucleotides: TGTGCCAGTAGTAAGGGGCCTAACACTGAAGCTTTCTTT. This translates into CASSKGPNTEAFF. The chain combines TRBV19 with TRBJ1-1, with D maybe TRBD1 (5 bases). Germline CDR1 reads LNHDA; CDR2 reads SQIVND (reference sequence). This CDR3 has 13 amino acids. V lost 4 bases, J lost 2 bases, and 8 bases lay in between.

This clone showed up just a few times. The chain has TRBV28 and TRBJ1-5; perhaps TRBD1 as D (6 bases). The germline V gene encodes CDR1 MDHEN and CDR2 SYDVKM. The CDR3 sequence is 15 residues long. Trimming took 5 bases from V and 3 from J, leaving 14 bases between them. CDR3 sequence (DNA): TGTGCCAGCAGTCTTTCGGACAGTCTCAATCAGCCCCAGCATTTT. Protein sequence: CASSLSDSLNQPQHF. Full variable domain (missing parts from reference TRBV28 and TRBJ1-5): DVKVTQSSRYLVKRTGEKVFLECVQDMDHENMFWYRQDPGLGLRLIYFSYDVKMKEKGDIPEGYSVSREKKERFSLILESASTNQTSMYLCASSLSDSLNQPQHFGDGTRLSIL.

J is TRBJ1-2 and V is TRBV10-1; TRBD1 aligns across 8 bases. The CDR3 extends over 15 amino acids. Unmatched junction bases numbered 11, after V lost 3 bases and J lost 8 bases. Germline-derived CDR1 and CDR2 are WNHNN and SYGVQD (reference sequence). The CDR3 reads CASSDTPRTGNGYTF. CDR3 nucleotides: TGCGCCAGCAGTGATACCCCTAGGACAGGGAACGGCTACACCTTC.

J is TRBJ2-5 and V is TRBV2, with 10 positions matching TRBD2. The CDR3 runs 13 residues. Germline assignment: CDR1 SNHLY and CDR2 FYNNEI. J lost 3 bases, V lost 10 bases, and 5 bases had no gene match. Here the CDR3 DNA reads TGTGCCACCGGACTAGCGGAGAAAGAGACCCAGTACTTC. Translated, it gives CATGLAEKETQYF.

This clone was counted a few times. The chain links TRBV9 to TRBJ2-1; D is perhaps TRBD2 (5 bases). V gave up 6 bases and J gave up 4 bases, with 11 bases separating them. This CDR3 region has 13 residues. Germline V gene lookup returns CDR1 SGDLS and CDR2 YYNGEE. The CDR3 sequence: CASNRGSYNEQFF. The DNA for the CDR3 is TGTGCCAGCAACCGGGGAAGTTACAATGAGCAGTTCTTC.

The rearrangement joins TRBV30 to TRBJ2-6; D gene uncertain. Germline V gene lookup returns CDR1 GTSNPN and CDR2 SVGIG (reference sequence). The ends were cut back, 5 bases at V and 0 bases at J, with 11 bases in the middle. The length of the CDR3 is 15 residues. CDR3 sequence: CAWGLDLSGANVLTF. DNA of the CDR3: TGTGCCTGGGGGCTTGACCTCTCTGGGGCCAACGTCCTGACTTTC. The full variable domain, with the rest looked up from reference TRBV30 and TRBJ2-6, is SQTIHQWPATLVQPVGSPLSLECTVEGTSNPNLYWYRQAAGRGLQLLFYSVGIGQISSEVPQNLSASRPQDRQFILSSKKLLLSDSGFYLCAWGLDLSGANVLTFGAGSRLTVL.

This clone showed up just a few times. The chain joins TRBV6-5 to TRBJ1-4; tentative D call: TRBD1 (5 bases). The CDR3 runs 14 residues. Deletions cut 2 bases from V and 13 bases from J, with 17 bases between. Germline CDR1 reads MNHEY; CDR2 reads SVGAGI. CDR3 in DNA: TGTGCCAGCAGTTACGCCGGGACTGGGAGGGGACTGTTTTTT. It codes for CASSYAGTGRGLFF.

There are a few counts of this clone. V usage is TRBV7-9 and J usage is TRBJ1-4; no reliable D call. This CDR3 has 14 amino acids. Germline V CDR1 and CDR2: SEHNR, FQNEAQ (reference sequence). Trimming left V 2 bases short and J 0 bases short, with 4 bases between. The CDR3 loop reads CASSLSPTNEKLFF. CDR3 in DNA: TGTGCCAGCAGCTTAAGCCCAACTAATGAAAAACTGTTTTTT.

The chain carries TRBV12-5 and TRBJ2-3; TRBD2 matches 7 bases. The V gene's germline CDR1 is LGHNT and CDR2 FRNRAP. Losses at the gene ends were 9 bases for V and 6 bases for J; bases not matched to a gene: 12. The length of the CDR3 is 14 residues. The CDR3 coding sequence is TGTGCTAGCCGCCCCACTGGCGGGGGTGATACGCAGTATTTT. Encoded protein: CASRPTGGGDTQYF. The variable domain in full, with the rest retrieved from reference TRBV12-5 and TRBJ2-3, is DARVTQTPRHKVTEMGQEVTMRCQPILGHNTVFWYRQTMMQGLELLAYFRNRAPLDDSGMPKDRFSAEMPDATLATLKIQPSEPRDSAVYFCASRPTGGGDTQYFGPGTRLTVL.

This rearrangement joins TRBV11-2 to TRBJ2-7; tentatively, D is TRBD2 (5 bases). This CDR3 comprises 15 residues. The germline CDR1 and CDR2 sequences are SGHAT and FQNNGV. V lost 4 bases and J lost 0, with 13 bases in between. CDR3 bases: TGTGCCAGCAGCTCCAGTAGCACTAGCTCCTACGAGCAGTACTTC. It encodes CASSSSSTSSYEQYF. Full variable domain (outside the CDR3, taken from reference TRBV11-2 and TRBJ2-7): EAGVAQSPRYKIIEKRQSVAFWCNPISGHATLYWYQQILGQGPKLLIQFQNNGVVDDSQLPKDRFSAERLKGVDSTLKIQPAKLEDSAVYLCASSSSSTSSYEQYFGPGTRLTVT.

This clone was observed a few times. The gene calls are TRBV28 and TRBJ2-5; TRBD2 aligns across 7 bases. The CDR3 covers 15 residues. The ends lost 3 bases at V and 1 base at J; junction bases unmatched: 5. Germline assignment: CDR1 MDHEN and CDR2 SYDVKM. CDR3 in DNA: TGTGCCAGCAGTTTTGGCGGGGGTCTCCAAGAGACCCAGTACTTC. Its protein is CASSFGGGLQETQYF.

This clone was picked up a small number of times. J is TRBJ1-2 and V is TRBV7-8; tentative D call: TRBD1 (5 bases). V was cut by 4 bases and J by 8 bases, with 20 bases left in between. This CDR3 region has 15 residues. Per the germline V gene, CDR1 is SGHVS and CDR2 is FQNEAQ. The chain's CDR3 is CASSSPRDSSRGYTF. CDR3 nucleotides: TGTGCCAGCAGCTCTCCTCGGGACTCCTCCCGGGGCTACACCTTC. Full variable domain (missing parts from reference TRBV7-8 and TRBJ1-2): GAGVSQSPRYKVAKRGQDVALRCDPISGHVSLFWYQQALGQGPEFLTYFQNEAQLDKSGLPSDRFFAERPEGSVSTLKIQRTQQEDSAVYLCASSSPRDSSRGYTFGSGTRLTVV.